Below, one T cell receptor (beta chain) is given with its context. The study ran its PCR with 60 Vbeta and 13 Jbeta primers. Some clones are missing from TCRdb's copy, which holds only in-frame ones; the method was immunoSEQ multiplex PCR. The table lists nearly 110,000 clones, roughly four fifths of them singletons. This entry belongs to a study of cytomegalovirus exposure and HLA in healthy donors. Sequenced material: PBMCs. The TCR comes from a man over 45 in good health and CMV-seronegative.

The CDR3 region has the DNA TGTGCCAGCAATGGGGACAGCTCCTACGAGCAGTACGTC. Translated, it gives CASNGDSSYEQYV. The J gene is TRBJ2-7, the V gene TRBV28; TRBD1 aligns across 7 bases. Germline CDR1 reads MDHEN; CDR2 reads SYDVKM. V lost 7 bases, J lost 0 bases, and 3 bases stayed unmatched. The length of the CDR3 is 13 residues.